The 19 T cell receptor beta chains presented below share a single source sample, sequenced in a study of long-term antiretroviral therapy in people with HIV. Survey-level resolution applied to immunoSEQ assay v3.0. Sequencing used immunoSEQ multiplex PCR; TCRdb keeps in-frame clones, though not all of them. The sample yields about 19,000 clones, roughly 79% seen once. The source was unsorted PBMCs, collected 2.2 years after starting antiretroviral therapy. The receptors were sampled from a man aged 50 to 60 with HIV.

The rearrangement links TRBV6-6 to TRBJ2-1; D is unclear. CDR3 size: 14 residues. V lost 6 bases and J 7 bases, leaving 16 bases between the germline ends. Germline V gene sequence: CDR1 MNHNY, CDR2 SVGAGI (reference sequence). The CDR3 region is CASRRLGDGNEQFF. As DNA, the CDR3 is TGTGCCAGCAGGCGCCTTGGGGATGGAAATGAGCAGTTCTTC.

V is TRBV11-2 and J is TRBJ2-3, with TRBD1 as a possible D gene (6 bases). CDR1 is SGHAT, CDR2 FQNNGV, per germline. The CDR3 is made up of 14 amino acids. V was pared by 5 bases and J by 0 bases, with 9 bases between. CDR3 region: CASSRTGSTDTQYF. CDR3 nucleotide sequence: TGTGCCAGCAGCCGAACAGGGAGCACAGATACGCAGTATTTT.

V gene TRBV23-1 combines with J gene TRBJ2-7; D unresolved. TRBV23-1 is recorded as an ORF, its role being uncertain. V was pared by 2 bases and J by 5 bases, with 16 bases between. The CDR3 has 15 amino acids. Written as DNA, the CDR3 is TGCGCCAGCAGTCAAACGGCCCCCATCAAACACGAGCAGTACTTC. Translated, it gives CASSQTAPIKHEQYF.

The rearrangement links TRBV19 to TRBJ2-2; D is unresolved. Germline values: CDR1 LNHDA, CDR2 SQIVND (reference sequence). The CDR3 totals 15 residues. Trimming removed 6 bases from V and 0 bases from J, with 11 bases in between. The CDR3 DNA follows: TGTGCCAGTAGACCCACCTGGGCGAACACCGGGGAGCTGTTTTTT. This codes for CASRPTWANTGELFF.

The chain combines TRBV4-3 with TRBJ1-4; a weak D match, TRBD1 (6 bases). This CDR3 spans 14 amino acids. V was shortened by 0 bases and J by 8 bases, with 10 bases between the two germline ends. The V gene's germline CDR1 is LGHNA and CDR2 YSLEER. DNA for the CDR3: TGCGCCAGCAGCCAAGATAGGGGACAAGAAAAACTGTTTTTT. It specifies CASSQDRGQEKLFF.

This clone was observed a handful of times. The chain couples TRBV28 to TRBJ2-2; unclear D gene. The CDR3 covers 12 residues. V shed 1 base and J shed 7 bases, with 4 bases lying between them. Germline CDR1 and CDR2: MDHEN and SYDVKM. CDR3 DNA: TGTGCCAGCAGTTTATTAAGCGGGGAGCTGTTTTTT. Amino acid sequence: CASSLLSGELFF.

The V and J genes are TRBV5-1 and TRBJ2-5; 8 positions match TRBD1. Germline V gene sequence: CDR1 SGHRS, CDR2 YFSETQ. This CDR3 has 17 amino acids. The V segment lost 4 bases and the J segment 3 bases; nucleotides outside the gene matches: 14. CDR3 sequence (DNA): TGCGCCAGCAGCCCTGGACAGGGAGGTTTTTTGGAAGAGACCCAGTACTTC. Protein product: CASSPGQGGFLEETQYF. The entire variable domain, with the rest obtained from reference TRBV5-1 and TRBJ2-5, is as follows: KAGVTQTPRYLIKTRGQQVTLSCSPISGHRSVSWYQQTPGQGLQFLFEYFSETQRNKGNFPGRFSGRQFSNSRSEMNVSTLELGDSALYLCASSPGQGGFLEETQYFGPGTRLLVL.

The chain employs TRBV28 and TRBJ2-3; either TRBD1 or TRBD2 may fit D (5 bases each). V was trimmed by 2 bases and J by 4 bases, leaving 10 bases between them. This CDR3 has 14 residues. Germline CDR1 reads MDHEN; CDR2 reads SYDVKM. For the CDR3, the DNA is TGTGCCAGCAGTTTAGGGTTGGGGGCAGATACGCAGTATTTT. It specifies CASSLGLGADTQYF.

The gene calls are TRBV7-8 and TRBJ2-5; D not resolved. The CDR3 contains 14 residues. Germline V lookup: CDR1 SGHVS, CDR2 FQNEAQ. Deletions cut 5 bases from V and 0 bases from J, with 10 bases between. The CDR3 is CASSADWYQETQYF. The DNA for the CDR3 is TGTGCCAGCAGCGCCGACTGGTACCAAGAGACCCAGTACTTC.

V is TRBV10-1 and J is TRBJ2-2; a possible D gene is TRBD1 (6 bases). V was clipped by 7 bases and J by 1 base, with 7 bases between them. Germline CDR1 WNHNN, CDR2 SYGVQD (reference sequence). The CDR3 covers 13 residues. The CDR3: CASKQGNTGELFF. CDR3 sequence (DNA): TGCGCCAGCAAACAGGGGAACACCGGGGAGCTGTTTTTT.

This chain joins TRBV28 and TRBJ2-7; D gene unclear. V gave up 9 bases and J gave up 6 bases, with 18 bases separating them. This CDR3 region has 13 residues. Germline assignment: CDR1 MDHEN and CDR2 SYDVKM. In nucleotides, the CDR3 is TGTGCCAGTACAGAACTGGCCCTCGGCGAGCAGTACTTC. Protein sequence: CASTELALGEQYF.

V and J are TRBV29-1 and TRBJ1-3, with unresolved D. CDR3 size: 12 residues. Between the trimmed V and J ends, which lost 7 bases and 1 base, there was a span of 8 bases. Germline V gene sequence: CDR1 SQVTM, CDR2 ANQGSEA. The CDR3 here is CSGKSSGNTIYF. The CDR3 DNA sequence: TGCAGCGGCAAGAGTTCTGGAAACACCATATATTTT.

This chain links TRBV30 with TRBJ2-7; D is possibly TRBD1 (5 bases). There are 14 residues in the CDR3. Trimming took 2 bases from V and 6 from J, leaving 17 bases between them. Germline CDR1 is GTSNPN and CDR2 is SVGIG (reference sequence). CDR3 nucleotides: TGTGCCTGGAGTCGGCAGGGATCAGGATTCGAGCAGTACTTC. Its protein product is CAWSRQGSGFEQYF.

The chain links TRBV21-1 to TRBJ1-5; whether TRBD1, the table's D call, matches the DNA was not checked. TRBV21-1 represents a pseudogene. This CDR3 contains 15 residues. The CDR3 here is CASSTDRGGNQPQHF. The CDR3 DNA reads as TGTGCCAGCAGCACGGACAGGGGCGGGAATCAGCCCCAGCATTTT.

This chain links TRBV14 with TRBJ2-7; D is unresolved. CDR1 and CDR2 from the germline V gene are SGHDN and FVKESK. This CDR3 has 15 amino acids. Deletions cut 1 base from V and 1 base from J, with 11 bases between. The CDR3: CASSQGVVWSYEQYF. CDR3 bases: TGTGCCAGCAGCCAAGGGGTGGTTTGGTCCTACGAGCAGTACTTC.

V is TRBV4-1 and J is TRBJ2-2, with 8 bases matching TRBD1. With 2 bases clipped from V and 5 bases from J, the junction kept 4 bases outside the gene matches. Germline lookup yields CDR1 MGHRA and CDR2 YSYEKL. CDR3 size: 15 residues. The CDR3 DNA follows: TGCGCCAGCAGCCAACAGGGGGCGCGGACCGGGGAGCTGTTTTTT. Amino acid sequence: CASSQQGARTGELFF.

A single count supports this clone. The chain recombines TRBV7-9 with TRBJ2-7; D tentatively reads TRBD1 or TRBD2 (5 bases each). There are 15 residues in the CDR3. CDR1 and CDR2 (germline): SEHNR, FQNEAQ (reference sequence). The germline V and J ends were trimmed by 5 bases and 2 bases, with 16 bases remaining between them. The CDR3 spells CASSPRDVSTYEQYF. CDR3 sequence (DNA): TGTGCCAGCAGCCCCCGGGACGTATCCACCTACGAGCAGTACTTC. Drawing the rest from reference TRBV7-9 and TRBJ2-7, the complete variable domain is DTGVSQNPRHKITKRGQNVTFRCDPISEHNRLYWYRQTLGQGPEFLTYFQNEAQLEKSRLLSDRFSAERPKGSFSTLEIQRTEQGDSAMYLCASSPRDVSTYEQYFGPGTRLTVT.

For this clone: The same CDR3 is also encoded by other DNA sequences in this sample. The chain employs TRBV11-2 and TRBJ2-5; D tentatively reads TRBD1 or TRBD2 (6 bases each). V was trimmed by 0 bases and J by 5 bases, leaving 13 bases between them. Per germline, CDR1 SGHAT and CDR2 FQNNGV. This CDR3 contains 15 residues. CDR3 amino acids: CASSLDPGGRETQYF. Here the CDR3 DNA reads TGTGCCAGCAGCTTAGATCCCGGGGGCCGGGAGACCCAGTACTTC.

The rearrangement links TRBV27 to TRBJ1-2, with TRBD1 identical over 8 bases. Germline CDR1 is MNHEY and CDR2 is SMNVEV (reference sequence). The CDR3 loop spans 15 amino acids. Losses at the gene ends were 5 bases for V and 4 bases for J; bases not matched to a gene: 9. Written as DNA, the CDR3 is TGTGCCAGCAGTCACGACAGGGGATGGAGCTATGGCTACACCTTC. It encodes CASSHDRGWSYGYTF.